This T cell receptor beta chain was obtained from a study of cytomegalovirus exposure and HLA in healthy donors. The PCR had 60 Vbeta and 13 Jbeta primers. Produced via immunoSEQ multiplex PCR; TCRdb's table is partial and in-frame only. The table for this sample gives about 120,000 clones. Trimming took 1 base from V and 5 from J; bases not matched to a gene: 8. The CDR3 extends over 15 amino acids. Germline values: CDR1 SEHNR, CDR2 FQNEAQ (reference sequence). General observations from the study: Earlier analysis looked at TCR beta V segments, and most were productive about 87% or about 30% of the time.

About this clone: Antigen specificity is unknown.

The sample comprised PBMCs. The chain links TRBV7-9 to TRBJ2-7; 7 bases are shared with TRBD2. This clonotype was sampled from a man in his thirties or forties in good health and CMV-seronegative. For the CDR3, the DNA is TGTGCCAGCAGCTTAGTGGCGACTAGCACCCACGAGCAGTACTTC. It yields the protein CASSLVATSTHEQYF.